Below, one T cell receptor (beta chain) is given with its context. Antigen: not known. This entry is derived from a study of cytomegalovirus exposure and HLA in healthy donors. Study information: A subsequent analysis reported that the 120 or so validation repertoires were produced on the same platform that had also been used for the 666 first-cohort repertoires.

Clones were sequenced by immunoSEQ multiplex PCR, and TCRdb holds only the in-frame ones, with some missing. The sample includes 200,000 to 250,000 clones, around 90% of them seen just once. The CDR3 contains 17 residues. V gave up 3 bases and J gave up 8 bases; unmatched junction bases: 14. The V gene's germline CDR1 is ENHRY and CDR2 SYGVKD. Study-level results: A few of the chains that were CMV-associated were confirmed in vitro to be specific for CMV antigens. It was approximately 170 TCR beta chains that were listed as cytomegalovirus-associated.

The sequenced sample consisted of PBMCs. This TCR came from a woman aged 18-29 years in good health and CMV-seronegative. The chain couples TRBV10-3 to TRBJ1-2, with 11 positions matching TRBD1. The CDR3 region is CAISDLLGQGADRGYTF. The CDR3 DNA is TGTGCCATCAGTGACCTACTTGGACAGGGGGCTGATCGGGGCTACACCTTC.